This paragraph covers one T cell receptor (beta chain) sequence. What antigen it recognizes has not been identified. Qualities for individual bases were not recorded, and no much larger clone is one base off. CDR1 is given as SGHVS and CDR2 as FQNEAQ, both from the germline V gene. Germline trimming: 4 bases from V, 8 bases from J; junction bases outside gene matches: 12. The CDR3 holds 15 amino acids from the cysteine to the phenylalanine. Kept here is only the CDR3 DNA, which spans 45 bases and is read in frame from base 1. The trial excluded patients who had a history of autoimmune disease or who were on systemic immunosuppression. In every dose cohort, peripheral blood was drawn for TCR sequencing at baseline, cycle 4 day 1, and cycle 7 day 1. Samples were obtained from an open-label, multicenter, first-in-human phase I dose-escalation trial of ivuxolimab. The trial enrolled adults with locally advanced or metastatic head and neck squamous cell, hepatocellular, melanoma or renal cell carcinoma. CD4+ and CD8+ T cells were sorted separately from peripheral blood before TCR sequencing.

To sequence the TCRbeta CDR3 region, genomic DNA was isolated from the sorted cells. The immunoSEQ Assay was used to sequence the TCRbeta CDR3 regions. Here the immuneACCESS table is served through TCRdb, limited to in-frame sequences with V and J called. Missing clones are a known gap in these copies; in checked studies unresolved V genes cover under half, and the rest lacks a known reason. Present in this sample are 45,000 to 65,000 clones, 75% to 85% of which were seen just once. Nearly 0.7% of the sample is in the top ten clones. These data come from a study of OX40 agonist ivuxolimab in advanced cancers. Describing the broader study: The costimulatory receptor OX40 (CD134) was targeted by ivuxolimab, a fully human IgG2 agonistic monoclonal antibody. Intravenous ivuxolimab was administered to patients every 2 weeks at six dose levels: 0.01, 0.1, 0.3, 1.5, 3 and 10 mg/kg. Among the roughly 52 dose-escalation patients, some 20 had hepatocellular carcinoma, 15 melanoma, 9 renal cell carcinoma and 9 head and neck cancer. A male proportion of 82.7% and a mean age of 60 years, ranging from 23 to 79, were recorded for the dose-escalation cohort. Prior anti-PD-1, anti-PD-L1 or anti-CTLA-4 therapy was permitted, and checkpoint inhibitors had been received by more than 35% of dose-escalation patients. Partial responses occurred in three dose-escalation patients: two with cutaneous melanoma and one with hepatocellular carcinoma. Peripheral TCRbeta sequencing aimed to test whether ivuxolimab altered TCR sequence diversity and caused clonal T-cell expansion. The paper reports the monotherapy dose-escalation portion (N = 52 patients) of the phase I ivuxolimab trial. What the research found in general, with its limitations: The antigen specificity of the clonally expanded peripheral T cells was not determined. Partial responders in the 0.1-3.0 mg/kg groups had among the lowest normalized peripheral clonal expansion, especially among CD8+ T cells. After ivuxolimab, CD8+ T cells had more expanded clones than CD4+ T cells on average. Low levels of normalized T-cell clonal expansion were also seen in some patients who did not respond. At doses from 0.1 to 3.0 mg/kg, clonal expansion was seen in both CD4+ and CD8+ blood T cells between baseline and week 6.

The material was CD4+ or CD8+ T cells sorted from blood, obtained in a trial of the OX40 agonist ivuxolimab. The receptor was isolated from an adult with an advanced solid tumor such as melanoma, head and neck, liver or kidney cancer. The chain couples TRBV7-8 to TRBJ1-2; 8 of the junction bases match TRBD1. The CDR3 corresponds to CASSSALGQGAGYTF. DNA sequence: TGTGCCAGCAGCTCCGCTTTAGGGCAGGGGGCCGGCTACACCTTC. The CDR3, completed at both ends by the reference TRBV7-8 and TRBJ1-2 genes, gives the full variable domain GAGVSQSPRYKVAKRGQDVALRCDPISGHVSLFWYQQALGQGPEFLTYFQNEAQLDKSGLPSDRFFAERPEGSVSTLKIQRTQQEDSAVYLCASSSALGQGAGYTFGSGTRLTVV.